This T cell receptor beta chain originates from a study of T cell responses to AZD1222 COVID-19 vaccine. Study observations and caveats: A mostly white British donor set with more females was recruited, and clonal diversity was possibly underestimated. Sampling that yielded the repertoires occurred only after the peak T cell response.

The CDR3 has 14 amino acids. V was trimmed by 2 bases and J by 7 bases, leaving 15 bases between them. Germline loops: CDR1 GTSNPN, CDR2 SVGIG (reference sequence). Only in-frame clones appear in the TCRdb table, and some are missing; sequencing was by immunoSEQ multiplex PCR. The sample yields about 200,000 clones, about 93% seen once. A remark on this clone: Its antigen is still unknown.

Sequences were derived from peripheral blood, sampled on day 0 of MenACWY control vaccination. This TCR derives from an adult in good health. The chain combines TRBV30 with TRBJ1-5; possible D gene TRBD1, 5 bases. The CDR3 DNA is TGTGCCTGGAGTTTCGGGTCAGGGCAACAGCCCCAGCATTTT. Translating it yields CAWSFGSGQQPQHF.